The clone carrying this TCR beta chain was seen a single time. The record originates from a study of shared clonotypes between healthy human individuals. Positive CCR7 selection of CD45RO-negative cells yielded the naive CD8 cells, and terminally differentiated effector memory CD45RA+ cells were excluded. Some clones are missing from TCRdb's copy, which holds only in-frame ones; the method was immunoSEQ multiplex PCR. The sample lists some 630,000 clones; 90% to 97% were seen once. The sequenced sample was naive CD8+ T cells sorted from blood. This TCR was recovered from a woman aged 25-40 years in good health.

CDR3 in DNA: TGTGCCAGCAGCCAAGTGCTGTGGCCCGATACGCAGTATTTT. Protein product: CASSQVLWPDTQYF. This chain connects TRBV14 to TRBJ2-3; D is unclear. The V end was cut by 1 base, the J end by 6 bases, with 11 bases between. This CDR3 comprises 14 residues. Germline V gives CDR1 SGHDN, CDR2 FVKESK. Variable domain in full (rest from reference TRBV14 and TRBJ2-3): EAGVTQFPSHSVIEKGQTVTLRCDPISGHDNLYWYRRVMGKEIKFLLHFVKESKQDESGMPNNRFLAERTGGTYSTLKVQPAELEDSGVYFCASSQVLWPDTQYFGPGTRLTVL.